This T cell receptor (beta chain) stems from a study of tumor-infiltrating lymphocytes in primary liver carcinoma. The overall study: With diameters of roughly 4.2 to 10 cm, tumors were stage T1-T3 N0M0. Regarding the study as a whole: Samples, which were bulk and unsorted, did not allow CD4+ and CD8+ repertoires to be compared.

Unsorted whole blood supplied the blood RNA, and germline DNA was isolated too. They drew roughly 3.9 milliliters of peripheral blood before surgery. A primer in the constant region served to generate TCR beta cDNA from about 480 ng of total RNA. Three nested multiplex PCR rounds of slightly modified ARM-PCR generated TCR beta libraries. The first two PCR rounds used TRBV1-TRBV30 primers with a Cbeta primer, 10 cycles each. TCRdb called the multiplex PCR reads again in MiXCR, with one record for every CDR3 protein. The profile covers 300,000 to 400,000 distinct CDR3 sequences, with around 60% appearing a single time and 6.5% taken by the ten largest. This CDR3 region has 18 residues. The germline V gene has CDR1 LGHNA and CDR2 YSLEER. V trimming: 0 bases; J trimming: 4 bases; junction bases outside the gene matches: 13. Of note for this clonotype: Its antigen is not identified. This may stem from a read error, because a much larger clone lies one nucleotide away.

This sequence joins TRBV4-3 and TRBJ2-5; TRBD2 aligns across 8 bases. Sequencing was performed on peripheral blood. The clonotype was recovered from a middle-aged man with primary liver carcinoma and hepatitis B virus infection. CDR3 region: CASSQDLHGRALGETQYF. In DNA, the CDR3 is TGCGCCAGCAGCCAAGATCTACACGGGAGGGCCTTGGGAGAGACCCAGTACTTC.